A single sample gave rise to the 20 T cell receptor beta chains below, sequenced in a study of molecular identifiers for immune sequencing clone quantification. TCRdb independently ran MiXCR on the PCR reads; one entry per CDR3 protein. This repertoire shows 460,000 or so distinct CDR3 sequences, 20% to 25% found once; its top ten account for around 0.84%. The sample comprised naive CD8+ T cells from blood, with Jurkat cell RNA spiked in. Subset of the sample: FACS-sorted CD8+CD4-CCR7+CD45RA+ naive T cells. These receptors all stem from a human donor in good health. Some libraries in this study had Jurkat cell RNA spiked in.

This clonotype appeared a few times. The chain uses TRBV11-2 and TRBJ2-2, with D perhaps matching TRBD1 (5 bases). Germline V lookup: CDR1 SGHAT, CDR2 FQNNGV. V shed 6 bases and J shed 9 bases, with 14 bases lying between them. The CDR3 is 13 amino acids. This CDR3 reads CASSLSTARELFF. CDR3 DNA: TGTGCCAGCAGTCTCTCGACAGCTAGGGAGCTGTTTTTT.

This clonotype was recorded many times. The chain has TRBV7-9 and TRBJ2-5; 9 bases are a match to TRBD1. V lost 5 bases, J lost 1 base, and 11 bases stayed unmatched. This CDR3 region has 17 residues. Looked up from germline, CDR1 is SEHNR and CDR2 is FQNEAQ (reference sequence). The CDR3 is CASSLPGTGRTQETQYF. The CDR3 DNA sequence: TGTGCCAGCAGCCTGCCCGGGACAGGGAGAACCCAAGAGACCCAGTACTTC.

This clonotype was found many times. The V and J genes are TRBV7-9 and TRBJ2-7; no definite D call. This CDR3 is 12 amino acids long. Between the trimmed V and J ends, which lost 1 base and 6 bases, there was a span of 7 bases. Germline assignment: CDR1 SEHNR and CDR2 FQNEAQ (reference sequence). The CDR3 DNA reads as TGTGCCAGCAGCTTAGGACCTGTCGAGCAGTACTTC. This codes for CASSLGPVEQYF.

This clonotype was counted ten times or more. CDR3 coding DNA: TGTGCCAGCTCCGCCGCCACAGTAAGCACAGATACGCAGTATTTT. It specifies CASSAATVSTDTQYF. This sequence joins TRBV2 and TRBJ2-3; D unclear. Per the germline V gene, CDR1 is SNHLY and CDR2 is FYNNEI. The V end was cut by 8 bases, the J end by 0 bases, with 15 bases between. The CDR3 is 15 amino acids.

A remark on this clonotype: A much bigger clone sits one base away, suggesting this may be a read error. The chain couples TRBV20-1 to TRBJ2-7; TRBD2 aligns across 7 bases. The CDR3 contains 13 residues. Germline loops: CDR1 DFQATT, CDR2 SNEGSKA (reference sequence). The CDR3 loop is CGAGNRREYEQYF. In DNA form, the CDR3 reads TGCGGTGCCGGAAACCGGCGGGAGTACGAGCAGTACTTC.

As concerns this clonotype: A much larger clone differs by one base, so this may be a read error. V usage is TRBV12-3 or TRBV12-4 and J usage is TRBJ2-7; D is uncertain. There are 15 residues in the CDR3. V lost 0 bases and J 0 bases, leaving 9 bases between the germline ends. CDR3 DNA sequence: TGTGCCAGCAGTTTAGCTCCGGCCGGCTCCTACGAGCAGTACTTC. Translation: CASSLAPAGSYEQYF.

The rearrangement joins TRBV4-3 to TRBJ1-3, with D possibly TRBD1 on 5 matching bases. The V gene's germline CDR1 is LGHNA and CDR2 YSLEER. This CDR3 has 16 residues. Trimming cost V 0 bases and J 2 bases, with 11 bases left between them. In DNA form, the CDR3 reads TGCGCCAGCAGCCAAGATTTGTGGGGGGCTGGAAACACCATATATTTT. Residues: CASSQDLWGAGNTIYF.

Ten or more counts support this clonotype. This chain uses TRBV7-9 with TRBJ2-7; 10 positions match TRBD2. V lost 5 bases, J lost 2 bases, and 9 bases stayed unmatched. The CDR3 consists of 16 residues. Germline V CDR1 and CDR2: SEHNR, FQNEAQ (reference sequence). CDR3 nucleotides: TGTGCCAGCAGCGCCACCGGGACTAGCGCCGCCTACGAGCAGTACTTC. It yields the protein CASSATGTSAAYEQYF.

Remarks on this clonotype: Since a much larger clone is just one base distant, this may be a read error. V usage is TRBV30 and J usage is TRBJ2-5; 7 nucleotides agree with TRBD1. The CDR3 is 15 residues long. Germline values: CDR1 GTSNPN, CDR2 SVGIG (reference sequence). The CDR3 bases are TGTGCCCGGAGTGTTGGGACAGTAAACCAAGAGACCCAGTACTTC. It encodes CARSVGTVNQETQYF.

Only a few counts were recorded for this clonotype. The gene calls are TRBV7-6 and TRBJ2-7; D may match TRBD1 or TRBD2 (6 bases each). Germline V gene data show CDR1 as SGHVS and CDR2 as FNYEAQ. The CDR3 totals 16 residues. V lost 5 bases and J 0 bases, leaving 17 bases between the germline ends. Written as DNA, the CDR3 is TGTGCCAGCAGCCCCGAGGGGGGTTGGGCCTCCTACGAGCAGTACTTC. Amino acids: CASSPEGGWASYEQYF. Variable domain in full (rest from reference TRBV7-6 and TRBJ2-7): GAGVSQSPRYKVTKRGQDVALRCDPISGHVSLYWYRQALGQGPEFLTYFNYEAQQDKSGLPNDRFSAERPEGSISTLTIQRTEQRDSAMYRCASSPEGGWASYEQYFGPGTRLTVT.

Turning to this clonotype: A much larger clone lies a single base off, so this may be a read error. The CDR3 protein is CASSFGTGSNQPQHF. CDR3 nucleotides: TGTGCCAGCAGTTTTGGTACGGGTAGCAATCAGCCCCAGCATTTT. The gene calls are TRBV28 and TRBJ1-5; no definite D call. The CDR3 length is 15 residues. Trimming pared 3 bases from V and 0 bases from J, leaving 9 bases between. Germline loops: CDR1 MDHEN, CDR2 SYDVKM.

This chain uses TRBV30 with TRBJ1-2; 7 positions match TRBD1. Germline V gives CDR1 GTSNPN, CDR2 SVGIG (reference sequence). The CDR3 totals 14 residues. V lost 1 base and J lost 4; bases outside the gene matches: 6. The CDR3 is CAWSATGTAYGYTF. The CDR3 nucleotides are TGTGCCTGGAGTGCGACAGGGACGGCCTATGGCTACACCTTC.

This clonotype has at least ten counts. This rearrangement joins TRBV6-5 to TRBJ1-6, with 9 bases identical to TRBD1. The V segment lost 4 bases and the J segment 10 bases; nucleotides outside the gene matches: 5. This CDR3 comprises 14 residues. Germline V gene sequence: CDR1 MNHEY, CDR2 SVGAGI. CDR3 nucleotide sequence: TGTGCCAGCAGTTTGGGGACAGGGCTCTCACCCCTCCACTTT. It translates to CASSLGTGLSPLHF.

In the case of this clonotype: A much larger clonotype is one base distant, so this may be a read error. The chain is built from TRBV12-3 or TRBV12-4 and TRBJ1-5, with D possibly being TRBD1 (6 bases). The CDR3 loop spans 13 amino acids. CDR3 in DNA: TGTGCCAGCAGGTTGGGGGCGCGTCAGCCCCAGCGTTTT. This translates into CASRLGARQPQRF.

This clonotype was seen repeatedly, ten times or more. DNA for the CDR3: TGTGCCAGCAGTTTCCTTTCAGGGTCTAGTTCACCCCTCCACTTT. This translates into CASSFLSGSSSPLHF. The chain is built from TRBV28 and TRBJ1-6; D is perhaps TRBD1 (5 bases). Trimming cost V 3 bases and J 9 bases, with 15 bases left between them. Germline V gene lookup returns CDR1 MDHEN and CDR2 SYDVKM. The CDR3 is made up of 15 amino acids.

The chain couples TRBV18 to TRBJ1-1; TRBD1 aligns across 7 bases. There are 14 residues in the CDR3. The germline gives CDR1 KGHSH, CDR2 LQKENI. J gave up 1 base and V 4 bases, and 3 bases lay outside the gene matches. The CDR3 loop reads CASSLYRGNTEAFF. The CDR3 DNA sequence: TGTGCCAGCTCACTATACAGGGGGAACACTGAAGCTTTCTTT.

This clonotype was recorded many times. V usage is TRBV5-4 and J usage is TRBJ2-5, with D possibly being TRBD1 (5 bases). The germline V gene has CDR1 SGHNT and CDR2 YYREEE (reference sequence). V lost 2 bases to trimming and J lost 7 bases, with 12 bases between them. The CDR3 is made up of 13 amino acids. CDR3 sequence: CASSLDDRPTQYF. CDR3 nucleotide sequence: TGTGCCAGCAGCTTAGATGACAGACCGACCCAGTACTTC.

Turning to this clonotype: A much larger clone differs from this one at a single base, so this may be a read error. The chain has TRBV6-2 or TRBV6-3 and TRBJ2-1; 8 nucleotides align to TRBD2. The CDR3 covers 14 residues. J lost 8 bases, V lost 2 bases, and 5 bases had no gene match. Germline CDR1 and CDR2: MNHEY and SVGEGT. CDR3 bases: TGTGCCAGCAGTTACCCGGGGGGGTACGATGAGCAGTTCTTC. Its protein product is CASSYPGGYDEQFF.

This clonotype was detected only a few times. V is TRBV6-6 and J is TRBJ2-7; 12 bases match TRBD2. Germline V lookup: CDR1 MNHNY, CDR2 SVGAGI (reference sequence). CDR3 size: 17 residues. V lost 6 bases and J lost 6; bases outside the gene matches: 15. CDR3 sequence reads: CASSQWAPSGRALEQYF. The CDR3 DNA reads as TGTGCCAGCAGCCAGTGGGCTCCTAGCGGGAGGGCCCTCGAGCAGTACTTC.

This clonotype came up many times. The chain joins TRBV11-2 to TRBJ2-5; D not resolved. The V end was cut by 3 bases, the J end by 5 bases, with 16 bases between. The V gene's germline CDR1 is SGHAT and CDR2 FQNNGV. This CDR3 has 15 amino acids. The CDR3 DNA follows: TGTGCCAGCAGCTTTTACCCAGCTGCGGCGGAGACCCAGTACTTC. This encodes CASSFYPAAAETQYF.